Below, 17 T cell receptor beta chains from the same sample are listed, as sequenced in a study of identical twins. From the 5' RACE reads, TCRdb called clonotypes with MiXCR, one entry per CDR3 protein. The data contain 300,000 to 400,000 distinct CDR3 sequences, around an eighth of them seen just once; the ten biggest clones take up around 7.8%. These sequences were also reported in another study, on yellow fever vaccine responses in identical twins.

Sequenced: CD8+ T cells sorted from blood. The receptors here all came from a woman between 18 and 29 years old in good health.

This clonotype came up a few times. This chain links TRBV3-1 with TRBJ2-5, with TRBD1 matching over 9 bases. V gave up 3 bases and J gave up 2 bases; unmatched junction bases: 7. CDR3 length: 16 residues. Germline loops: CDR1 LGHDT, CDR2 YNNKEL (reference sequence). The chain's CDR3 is CASSHPGTGRQETQYF. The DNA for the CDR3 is TGTGCCAGCAGCCACCCCGGGACAGGGAGGCAAGAGACCCAGTACTTC.

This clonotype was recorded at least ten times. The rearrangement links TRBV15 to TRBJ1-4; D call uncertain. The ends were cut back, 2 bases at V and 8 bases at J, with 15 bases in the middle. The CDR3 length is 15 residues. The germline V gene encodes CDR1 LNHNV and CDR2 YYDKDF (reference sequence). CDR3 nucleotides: TGTGCCACCAGCAGATTGGACCAACCGAGGGAAAAACTGTTTTTT. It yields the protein CATSRLDQPREKLFF.

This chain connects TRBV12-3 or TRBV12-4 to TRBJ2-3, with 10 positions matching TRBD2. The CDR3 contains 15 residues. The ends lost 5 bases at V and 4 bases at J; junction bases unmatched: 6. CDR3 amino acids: CASSRAGGPADTQYF. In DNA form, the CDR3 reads TGTGCCAGCAGTCGAGCGGGAGGGCCGGCAGATACGCAGTATTTT.

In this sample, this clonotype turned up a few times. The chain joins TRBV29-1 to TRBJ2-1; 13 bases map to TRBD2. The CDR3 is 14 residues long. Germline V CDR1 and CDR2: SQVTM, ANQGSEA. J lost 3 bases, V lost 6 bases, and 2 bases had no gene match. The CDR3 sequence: CSVGTSGDYNEQFF. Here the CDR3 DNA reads TGCAGCGTGGGGACTAGCGGGGACTACAATGAGCAGTTCTTC.

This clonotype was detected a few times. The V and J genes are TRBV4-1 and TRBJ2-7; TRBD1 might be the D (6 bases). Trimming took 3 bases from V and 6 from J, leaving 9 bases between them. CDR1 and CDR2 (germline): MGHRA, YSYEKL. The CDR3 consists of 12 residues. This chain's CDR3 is CASSQVTGEQYF. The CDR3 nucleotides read TGCGCCAGCAGCCAGGTGACAGGCGAGCAGTACTTC.

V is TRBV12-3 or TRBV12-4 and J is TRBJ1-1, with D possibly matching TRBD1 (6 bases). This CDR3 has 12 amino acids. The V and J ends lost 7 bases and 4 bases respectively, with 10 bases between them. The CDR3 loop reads CASKAGATEAFF. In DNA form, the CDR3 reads TGTGCCAGCAAAGCAGGGGCCACTGAAGCTTTCTTT.

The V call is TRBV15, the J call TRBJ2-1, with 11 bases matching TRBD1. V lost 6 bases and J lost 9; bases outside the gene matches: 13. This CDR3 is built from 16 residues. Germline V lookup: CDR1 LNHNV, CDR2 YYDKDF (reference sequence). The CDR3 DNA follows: TGTGCCACCAGAGCGGCAGGGGACAGGGGGTTAGGTGAGCAGTTCTTC. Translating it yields CATRAAGDRGLGEQFF.

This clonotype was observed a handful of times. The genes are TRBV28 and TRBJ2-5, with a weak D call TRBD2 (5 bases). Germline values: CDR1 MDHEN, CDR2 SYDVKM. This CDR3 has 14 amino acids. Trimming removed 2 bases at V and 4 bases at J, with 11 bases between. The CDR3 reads CASSLAGDGETQYF. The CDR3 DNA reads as TGTGCCAGCAGTTTAGCCGGGGATGGAGAGACCCAGTACTTC. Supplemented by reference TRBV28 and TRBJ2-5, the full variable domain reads DVKVTQSSRYLVKRTGEKVFLECVQDMDHENMFWYRQDPGLGLRLIYFSYDVKMKEKGDIPEGYSVSREKKERFSLILESASTNQTSMYLCASSLAGDGETQYFGPGTRLLVL.

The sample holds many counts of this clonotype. DNA of the CDR3: TGTGCCAGCAGCCTAGATGACAGGGGTAACACTGAAGCTTTCTTT. Its translation is CASSLDDRGNTEAFF. V and J are TRBV7-3 and TRBJ1-1; 8 bases are a match to TRBD1. With 5 bases clipped from V and 2 bases from J, the junction kept 7 bases outside the gene matches. This CDR3 region has 15 residues. CDR1 and CDR2 from the germline V gene are SGHTA and FQGTGA.

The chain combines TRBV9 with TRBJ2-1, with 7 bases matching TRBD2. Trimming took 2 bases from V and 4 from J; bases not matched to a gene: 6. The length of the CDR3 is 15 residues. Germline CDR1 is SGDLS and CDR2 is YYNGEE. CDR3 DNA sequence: TGTGCCAGCAGCGTCGCGGGAGTGGATTACAATGAGCAGTTCTTC. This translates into CASSVAGVDYNEQFF. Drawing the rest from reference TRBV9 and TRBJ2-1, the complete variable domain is DSGVTQTPKHLITATGQRVTLRCSPRSGDLSVYWYQQSLDQGLQFLIQYYNGEERAKGNILERFSAQQFPDLHSELNLSSLELGDSALYFCASSVAGVDYNEQFFGPGTRLTVL.

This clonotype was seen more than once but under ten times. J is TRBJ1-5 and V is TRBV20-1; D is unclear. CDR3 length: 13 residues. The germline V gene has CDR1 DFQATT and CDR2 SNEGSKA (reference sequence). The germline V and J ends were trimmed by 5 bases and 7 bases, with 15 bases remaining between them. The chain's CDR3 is CSAPLAWGQPQHF. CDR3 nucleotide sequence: TGCAGTGCTCCCCTTGCCTGGGGACAGCCCCAGCATTTT.

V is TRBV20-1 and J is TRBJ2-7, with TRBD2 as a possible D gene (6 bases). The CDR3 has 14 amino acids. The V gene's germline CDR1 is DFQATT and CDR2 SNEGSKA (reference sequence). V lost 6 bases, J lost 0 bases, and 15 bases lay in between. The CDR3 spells CSASVEDYSYEQYF. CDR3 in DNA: TGCAGTGCCAGCGTGGAGGACTACTCCTACGAGCAGTACTTC.

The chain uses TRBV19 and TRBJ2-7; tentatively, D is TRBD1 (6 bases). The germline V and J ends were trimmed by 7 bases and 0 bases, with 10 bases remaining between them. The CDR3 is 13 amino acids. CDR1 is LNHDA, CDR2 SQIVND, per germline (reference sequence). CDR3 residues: CASMETGSYEQYF. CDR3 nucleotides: TGTGCCAGTATGGAGACAGGCTCCTACGAGCAGTACTTC.

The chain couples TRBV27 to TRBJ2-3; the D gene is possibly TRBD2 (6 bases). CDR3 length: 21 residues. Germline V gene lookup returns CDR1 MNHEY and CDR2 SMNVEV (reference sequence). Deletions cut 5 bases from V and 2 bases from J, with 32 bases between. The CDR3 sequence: CASSPPLPSFVAGTFTDTQYF. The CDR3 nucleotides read TGTGCCAGCAGTCCACCCCTCCCTTCTTTCGTGGCCGGGACTTTCACAGATACGCAGTATTTT.

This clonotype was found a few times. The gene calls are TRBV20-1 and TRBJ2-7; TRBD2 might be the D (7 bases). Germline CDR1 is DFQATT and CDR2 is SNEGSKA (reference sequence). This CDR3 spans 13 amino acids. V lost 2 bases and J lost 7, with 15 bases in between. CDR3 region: CSARQGGGTEQYV. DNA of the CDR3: TGCAGTGCTAGACAGGGAGGGGGTACAGAGCAGTACGTC.

The CDR3 DNA reads as TGTGCCAGCAGCCACCGACTAGCGGGGGCCAACGAGACCCAGTACTTC. It encodes CASSHRLAGANETQYF. This chain uses TRBV7-9 with TRBJ2-5; 12 positions match TRBD2. Germline-derived CDR1 and CDR2 are SEHNR and FQNEAQ (reference sequence). This CDR3 is built from 16 residues. The V and J ends lost 5 bases and 5 bases, in that order; junction bases with no gene match: 9. The whole variable domain, remainder taken from reference TRBV7-9 and TRBJ2-5, is DTGVSQNPRHKITKRGQNVTFRCDPISEHNRLYWYRQTLGQGPEFLTYFQNEAQLEKSRLLSDRFSAERPKGSFSTLEIQRTEQGDSAMYLCASSHRLAGANETQYFGPGTRLLVL.

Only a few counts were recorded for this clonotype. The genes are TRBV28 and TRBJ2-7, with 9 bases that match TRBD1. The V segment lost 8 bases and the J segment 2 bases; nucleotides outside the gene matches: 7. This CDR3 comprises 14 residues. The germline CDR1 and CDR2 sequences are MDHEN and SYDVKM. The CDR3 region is CASGGTGITYEQYF. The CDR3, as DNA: TGTGCCAGCGGGGGGACAGGGATTACCTACGAGCAGTACTTC. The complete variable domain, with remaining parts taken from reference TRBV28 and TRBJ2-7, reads DVKVTQSSRYLVKRTGEKVFLECVQDMDHENMFWYRQDPGLGLRLIYFSYDVKMKEKGDIPEGYSVSREKKERFSLILESASTNQTSMYLCASGGTGITYEQYFGPGTRLTVT.